The clone carrying this T cell receptor beta chain occurred many times. Its antigen is still unknown. The data were taken from a study of glioma-infiltrating T cells. Overall study context: Low-grade gliomas were grade II; glioblastomas were grade IV at initial diagnosis.

Findings and caveats of the study: Signature shared blood CDR3 motifs were enriched in low-divergence and depleted in high-divergence patients.

With V trimmed by 6 bases and J by 3 bases, 6 bases remained unmatched. The CDR3 has 14 amino acids. Germline V lookup: CDR1 DFQATT, CDR2 SNEGSKA (reference sequence). The iRepertoire nested amplicon-rescue multiplex PCR amplified TCR alpha and beta CDR3s from RNA. TCRdb itself ran the multiplex PCR reads through MiXCR, one entry per CDR3 protein. The data show 300,000 to 400,000 distinct CDR3 sequences, approximately 42% seen once. The sequence derives from a human donor with low-grade glioma or glioblastoma, undergoing nonglioma brain surgery, or in good health (not recorded which). V is TRBV20-1 and J is TRBJ2-3; 10 nucleotides agree with TRBD1. The sample comprised glioma tissue, nonneoplastic brain tissue, or PBMCs (not recorded which). The CDR3 DNA reads TGCAGTGCCGTGGACAGGGGGACGACAGATACGCAGTATTTT. It encodes CSAVDRGTTDTQYF.